This TCR beta chain was identified during a study of blood T cell repertoires in COVID-19. About the study: COVID-19 samples from acute and convalescent phases originated in the United States, Italy and Spain. T cells, B-cell-depleted T cells, or PBMCs provided the cDNA or gDNA that served as material.

Germline CDR1 is MNHNY and CDR2 is SVGAGI (reference sequence). The CDR3 is 15 amino acids. Trimming removed 5 bases from V and 2 bases from J; junction bases left unmatched: 4. Clones were read by immunoSEQ multiplex PCR, and TCRdb kept only the in-frame ones, dropping some. The table shows over 100,000 clones, with approximately 84% occurring only once. The sequence was obtained from a woman between 50 and 59 years old with acute or convalescent COVID-19. Specimen: peripheral blood. The rearrangement joins TRBV6-6 to TRBJ1-2, with 11 bases identical to TRBD1. CDR3 protein: CASSPGQGANYGYTF. The DNA of the CDR3 is TGTGCCAGCAGTCCAGGACAGGGGGCAAACTATGGCTACACCTTC.